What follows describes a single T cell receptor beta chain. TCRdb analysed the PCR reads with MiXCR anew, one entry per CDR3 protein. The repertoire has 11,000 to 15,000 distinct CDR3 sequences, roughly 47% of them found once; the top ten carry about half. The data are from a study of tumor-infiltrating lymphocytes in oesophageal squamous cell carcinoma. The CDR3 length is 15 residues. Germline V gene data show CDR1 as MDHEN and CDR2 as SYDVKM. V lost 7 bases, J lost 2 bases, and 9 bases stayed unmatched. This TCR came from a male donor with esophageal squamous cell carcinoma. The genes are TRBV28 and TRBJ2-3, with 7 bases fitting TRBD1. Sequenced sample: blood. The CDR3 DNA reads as TGTGCCAGCACCACCCTCGGACAGGCCACAGATACGCAGTATTTT. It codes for CASTTLGQATDTQYF.